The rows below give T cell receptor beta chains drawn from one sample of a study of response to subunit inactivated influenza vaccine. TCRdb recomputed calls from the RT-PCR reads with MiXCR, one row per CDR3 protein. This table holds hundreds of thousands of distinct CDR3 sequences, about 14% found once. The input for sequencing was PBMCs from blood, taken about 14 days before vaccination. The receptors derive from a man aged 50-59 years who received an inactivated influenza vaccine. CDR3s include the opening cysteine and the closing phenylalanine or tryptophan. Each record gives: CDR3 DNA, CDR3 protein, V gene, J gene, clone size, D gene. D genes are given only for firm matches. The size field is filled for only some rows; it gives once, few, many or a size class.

cdr3_nt: TGCAGTGCCGTGGACAGGGGCTACACCGGGGAGCTGTTTTTT
cdr3_aa: CSAVDRGYTGELFF
v_call: TRBV20-1
j_call: TRBJ2-2
clone_size: -
d_call: TRBD1

cdr3_nt: TGTGCCAGCAGCCCCCGGGACATCTATAACAATGAGCAGTTCTTC
cdr3_aa: CASSPRDIYNNEQFF
v_call: TRBV4-2
j_call: TRBJ2-1
clone_size: -
d_call: -

cdr3_nt: TGTGCCTGGAGGAAAACGGGGGGCTCCAGGGAGCAGTTCTTC
cdr3_aa: CAWRKTGGSREQFF
v_call: TRBV30
j_call: TRBJ2-1
clone_size: -
d_call: -

cdr3_nt: TGTGCCATCAGGCCGGGACCCCCGAACACTGAAGCTTTCTTT
cdr3_aa: CAIRPGPPNTEAFF
v_call: TRBV10-3
j_call: TRBJ1-1
clone_size: -
d_call: -

cdr3_nt: TGTGCCAGCACGCGGGACAGGGTGGAGACCCAGTACTTC
cdr3_aa: CASTRDRVETQYF
v_call: TRBV7-9
j_call: TRBJ2-5
clone_size: -
d_call: TRBD1

cdr3_nt: TGTGCCAGCAGTTACTCTTTCGGAGGGAATCAGCCCCAGCATTTT
cdr3_aa: CASSYSFGGNQPQHF
v_call: TRBV6-5
j_call: TRBJ1-5
clone_size: -
d_call: -

cdr3_nt: TGTGCCAGCAGCGCCCGGGACAGCGTCTACGAGCAGTACTTC
cdr3_aa: CASSARDSVYEQYF
v_call: TRBV9
j_call: TRBJ2-7
clone_size: few
d_call: TRBD1

cdr3_nt: TGTGCCATCAGGGGAGCGGGGGCGATCGCAGATACGCAGTATTTT
cdr3_aa: CAIRGAGAIADTQYF
v_call: TRBV10-3
j_call: TRBJ2-3
clone_size: few
d_call: TRBD2

cdr3_nt: TGTGCTAGCACCGGGGAGAACCAAGAGACCCAGTACTTC
cdr3_aa: CASTGENQETQYF
v_call: TRBV7-7
j_call: TRBJ2-5
clone_size: -
d_call: -

cdr3_nt: TGTGCCAGCAGTTTGAACCCCTTCTATGGCTACACCTTC
cdr3_aa: CASSLNPFYGYTF
v_call: TRBV12-3/TRBV12-4
j_call: TRBJ1-2
clone_size: few
d_call: -

cdr3_nt: TGCGCCAGCAGCCCCGGAGGGCGTGAGCAGTTCTTC
cdr3_aa: CASSPGGREQFF
v_call: TRBV5-1
j_call: TRBJ2-1
clone_size: many
d_call: -

cdr3_nt: TGCAGCGTTGGGGAGGGGACAGGGAGGCAGCAGTACTTC
cdr3_aa: CSVGEGTGRQQYF
v_call: TRBV29-1
j_call: TRBJ2-7
clone_size: -
d_call: TRBD1

cdr3_nt: TGTGCCAGCAGCCAGTCCGGGTTAAAAGATGGGGGCTACACCTTC
cdr3_aa: CASSQSGLKDGGYTF
v_call: TRBV3-1
j_call: TRBJ1-2
clone_size: -
d_call: -